This T cell receptor beta chain was obtained from a study of naive and memory T cell subsets (dated by TCRdb to 2016 to 2017). In terms of the full investigation: The study applied an open-source, UMI-based TCR alpha and beta sequencing pipeline to sorted naive and memory peripheral blood T cell subsets. Complete agreement was observed between the functional CMV T cell responses and the IgG serology results. RNA was DNase-treated and reverse transcribed with TCR constant-region primers, mostly using SuperScript III. On the study overall, not on this receptor specifically: The abundance of TCRs followed a power law with an exponent that differed between naive and memory subsets yet stayed consistent across the three individuals. Clonotypes were defined as single alpha or beta chain sequences, not paired alpha/beta receptors. Gini index rose and Shannon and inverse Simpson diversity fell from naive through CM, EM and EMRA in both CD4 and CD8 cells. RNA-based TCR counts may be affected by expression changes linked to T cell activation and differentiation. A few larger clonotypes were present in naive repertoires, especially CD8 naive repertoires, and these clonotypes were possibly memory cells re-expressing CD45RA. After error correction, only a single occurrence was seen for over 85% of naive TCR sequences, so much steeper abundance distributions were produced than in memory subsets. The repertoire findings for the naive and memory subsets could not be validated against a ground truth, as none was available.

From the second PCR step on, the TCR alpha and beta chain libraries were amplified in separate reactions. CMV status of each donor was established by measuring IFNgamma production from CD4+ T cells after fresh PBMCs were stimulated overnight with CMV viral lysate. Miltenyi beads were used first to positively select CD4 T cells, and CD8 T cells were then positively selected from the CD4-negative fraction. Cells stained for CD3, CD4, CD8, CD45RA, CD27 and a live/dead dye were sorted on a BD Aria II into four subsets by CD45RA and CD27. Blood was obtained from three healthy volunteers, and the blood from each volunteer was fractionated into CD4 and CD8 T cells and subsequently into four differentiation subsets. About 120 ml of peripheral blood was drawn per donor, and PBMC were isolated by Ficoll-Paque PLUS density-gradient centrifugation. Sorted cells were lysed in RLT buffer, and RNA was extracted with a Qiagen RNeasy kit and stored at -80°C.

As encoded in the germline V gene, CDR1 is SQVTM while CDR2 is ANQGSEA. V is cut back by 5 bases and J by 5 bases, with 5 bases in the junction unmatched. Spanning cysteine to phenylalanine, the CDR3 consists of 12 amino acids. Only CDR3 DNA is held: 36 bases, read in frame from base 1. With regard to this clonotype: The antigen this receptor binds is unknown. No quality values exist for individual bases; no much larger clone is one base distant.

Library generation was performed with UMI-ligation and nested PCR. An equimolar mix of two oligonucleotides covering both TRBC1 and TRBC2 was used as the beta constant-region primer. A single-stranded oligonucleotide carrying the SP2 primer and a 12-nucleotide UMI was ligated to the 3' end of the cDNA by T4 RNA ligase 1. The ligated cDNA went through four rounds of PCR with nested alpha and beta constant-region primers together with the SP2 primer. Incubation of the ligation reaction lasted roughly 18-24 hours at 16 degrees C. PCR2 was usually performed as a SYBR Green qPCR and halted at a preset threshold so that over-amplification would not occur. Agencourt AMPure XP magnetic beads were used for all purifications after the first. Libraries were quantified by Qubit and checked on a TapeStation, with a main peak expected near 650 bp. The pooled libraries were sequenced on an Illumina MiSeq using v2 2x251 paired-end kits, which usually yielded roughly 0.85-2.2 million reads per sample. Each sample was pooled at about 4.2 nM, and roughly 5-7% PhiX was included to help cluster recognition. Processing in the source paper ran as follows. FASTQ reads processed by Demultiplexor were assigned V and J genes by Decombinator through tag matching that tolerated a single base-pair mismatch. By using UMIs, Collapsinator corrected both sequencing errors and the frequency errors caused by PCR heterogeneity. CDR3Translator translated TCRs and extracted CDR3s from the conserved cysteine to the FGXG phenylalanine, flagging non-productive sequences. Gini, Shannon entropy and inverse Simpson indices were computed after subsampling the repertoires to the same number of UMI-defined TCRs. Clonotype abundance distributions were fitted to a power law by maximum likelihood within the linear range. For one naive CD8 sample, the pipeline and MIGEC produced similar UMI counts, unique TCR numbers and clonal distributions. In one analysis, naive TCRs also found in any memory subset of the same donor were removed from the naive repertoire. A set of approximately 7,300 CMV-associated CDR3 sequences, compiled from VDJdb and a published dataset, was used to search the repertoires. Clones were called with MiXCR by TCRdb after fastp trimmed the public reads at Q25, and only in-frame beta chains were retained. CDR3 protein duplicates are merged, each entry listing the most common genes and DNA. Here the V and J calls rest on TCRdb's processing, not on the authors' analysis. This sample lists 140,000 to 150,000 distinct CDR3 sequences; about a sixth were detected once. The ten top clones hold about 0.14% of the sample.

The sequence was collected from a human donor in good health. The sample comprised naive CD4+ T cells from blood. The label giving this sample's cell subset or site can be read as: naive T cells, CD45RA high CD27+. Recombination linked TRBV29-1 to TRBJ2-5, and 7 junctional nucleotides match TRBD1. The DNA sequence is TGCAGCGTTCGACAGGGTGGGGAGACCCAGTACTTC. The encoded protein is CSVRQGGETQYF.